This T cell receptor (beta chain) was obtained from a study of post-analysis software for immune sequencing data. Trimming pared 5 bases from V and 2 bases from J, leaving 12 bases between. The V gene's germline CDR1 is SGHTA and CDR2 FQGTGA. The CDR3 consists of 14 residues. Study-wide results and caveats: TRBV5-6, TRBV5-1 and TRBV20-1 belonged to a set of roughly five TRBV segments that were more frequent in patients than controls. Normalized Chao1 diversity was significantly reduced in patients versus controls. By F measure, strong co-clustering occurred among samples prepared in the same batch.

Unique molecular identifiers were present in the TCR beta cDNA libraries. Each batch of roughly 1 to 11 million T cells produced some 500,000 cDNA molecules. One entry per CDR3 protein, called by TCRdb with MiXCR from the PCR reads. Altogether 350,000 to 500,000 distinct CDR3 sequences are present, approximately 37% being singletons, with the ten largest covering 7.5% to 8.5%. A note on this clonotype: Antigen unknown.

The V call is TRBV7-3, the J call TRBJ1-1; D may be TRBD1 (5 bases). The sample taken for sequencing was blood. This TCR came from a girl aged 2 to 9 with multiple sclerosis. As DNA, the CDR3 is TGTGCCAGCAGCCTTGGGGCGGCCAACACTGAAGCTTTCTTT. Translation: CASSLGAANTEAFF. Variable domain in full (rest from reference TRBV7-3 and TRBJ1-1): GAGVSQTPSNKVTEKGKYVELRCDPISGHTALYWYRQSLGQGPEFLIYFQGTGAADDSGLPNDRFFAVRPEGSVSTLKIQRTERGDSAVYLCASSLGAANTEAFFGQGTRLTVV.